This is a list of T cell receptor beta chains from one sample in a study of CD8+ T cells in alopecia areata. TCRdb keeps only in-frame clones here, not all; method: immunoSEQ multiplex PCR. Of some 190,000 clones in the sample, around three fifths were seen once. The material sequenced was CD4+ T cells sorted from blood, taken at week 24, from a patient treated with tofacitinib. These receptors all come from a human donor with alopecia areata. The CDR3 runs from the conserved cysteine through the conserved F or W. Fields, in order: D gene, V gene, J gene, clone size, CDR3 protein, CDR3 DNA. A D gene is named only where the DNA matches it firmly. A row's size may be missing; if present it is once, few, many or a size class.

d_call: TRBD2
v_call: TRBV7-7
j_call: TRBJ2-1
clone_size: -
cdr3_aa: CASSLGGGGYNEQFF
cdr3_nt: TGTGCCAGCAGCTTAGGTGGGGGGGGATACAATGAGCAGTTCTTC

d_call: TRBD2
v_call: TRBV6-1
j_call: TRBJ2-1
clone_size: -
cdr3_aa: CATSLGGSSYNEQFF
cdr3_nt: TGTGCCACCTCCCTGGGGGGGAGCTCCTACAATGAGCAGTTCTTC

d_call: -
v_call: TRBV25-1
j_call: TRBJ1-2
clone_size: -
cdr3_aa: CASSELLGGPLF
cdr3_nt: TGTGCCAGCAGTGAATTACTGGGGGGACCCCTCTTC

d_call: TRBD1
v_call: TRBV30
j_call: TRBJ2-7
clone_size: -
cdr3_aa: CAWGNGQVLYYEQYF
cdr3_nt: TGTGCCTGGGGAAACGGACAGGTTCTGTACTACGAGCAGTACTTC

d_call: -
v_call: TRBV29-1
j_call: TRBJ1-2
clone_size: once
cdr3_aa: CSVEDRLPDGYTF
cdr3_nt: TGCAGCGTTGAAGATCGACTCCCGGATGGCTACACCTTC

d_call: -
v_call: TRBV5-1
j_call: TRBJ2-7
clone_size: -
cdr3_aa: CASSRNPYEQYF
cdr3_nt: TGCGCCAGCAGCCGAAATCCCTACGAGCAGTACTTC

d_call: TRBD1
v_call: TRBV4-3
j_call: TRBJ1-2
clone_size: -
cdr3_aa: CASSQVGQGAGGYTF
cdr3_nt: TGCGCCAGCAGCCAAGTCGGACAGGGGGCGGGAGGCTACACCTTC

d_call: -
v_call: TRBV14
j_call: TRBJ2-5
clone_size: -
cdr3_aa: CASSPSRTGTQYF
cdr3_nt: TGTGCCAGCAGCCCATCCCGGACGGGGACCCAGTACTTC

d_call: -
v_call: TRBV7-3
j_call: TRBJ2-3
clone_size: -
cdr3_aa: CASSLYSQDTQYF
cdr3_nt: TGTGCCAGCAGCTTATACTCGCAAGATACGCAGTATTTT

d_call: -
v_call: TRBV15
j_call: TRBJ2-5
clone_size: -
cdr3_aa: CATSRAQETQYF
cdr3_nt: TGTGCCACCAGCAGAGCCCAAGAGACCCAGTACTTC

d_call: -
v_call: TRBV11-2
j_call: TRBJ1-5
clone_size: -
cdr3_aa: CASSLVGAQPQHF
cdr3_nt: TGTGCCAGCAGCTTAGTAGGGGCACAGCCCCAGCATTTT

d_call: -
v_call: TRBV7-2
j_call: TRBJ2-2
clone_size: few
cdr3_aa: CASRQGQTVGELFF
cdr3_nt: TGTGCCAGCAGACAGGGACAAACGGTGGGGGAGCTGTTTTTT

d_call: TRBD1
v_call: TRBV5-6
j_call: TRBJ1-5
clone_size: -
cdr3_aa: CASSPTGGNQPQHF
cdr3_nt: TGTGCCAGCAGCCCTACAGGGGGCAATCAGCCCCAGCATTTT

d_call: -
v_call: TRBV5-6
j_call: TRBJ1-2
clone_size: -
cdr3_aa: CASSLVGRSNYGYTF
cdr3_nt: TGTGCCAGCAGCTTGGTAGGGCGGTCTAACTATGGCTACACCTTC

d_call: TRBD2
v_call: TRBV4-3
j_call: TRBJ2-3
clone_size: -
cdr3_aa: CASSQGLLAGGNTDTQYF
cdr3_nt: TGCGCCAGCAGCCAAGGCCTATTAGCGGGGGGGAACACAGATACGCAGTATTTT

d_call: TRBD1
v_call: TRBV9
j_call: TRBJ2-2
clone_size: -
cdr3_aa: CASSPGQGSSGELFF
cdr3_nt: TGTGCCAGCAGCCCGGGACAGGGTAGTTCCGGGGAGCTGTTTTTT

d_call: -
v_call: TRBV19
j_call: TRBJ2-2
clone_size: few
cdr3_aa: CASSIQDTGELFF
cdr3_nt: TGTGCCAGTAGTATACAGGACACCGGGGAGCTGTTTTTT

d_call: -
v_call: TRBV30
j_call: TRBJ2-5
clone_size: -
cdr3_aa: CAWSVRETQYF
cdr3_nt: TGTGCCTGGAGCGTCCGGGAGACCCAGTACTTC

d_call: TRBD2
v_call: TRBV29-1
j_call: TRBJ2-5
clone_size: -
cdr3_aa: CSGAGTNQETQYF
cdr3_nt: TGCAGCGGCGCCGGGACTAATCAAGAGACCCAGTACTTC

d_call: -
v_call: TRBV14
j_call: TRBJ2-3
clone_size: few
cdr3_aa: CASSREGQSTDTQYF
cdr3_nt: TGTGCCAGCAGCCGAGAAGGACAAAGCACAGATACGCAGTATTTT

d_call: -
v_call: TRBV7-2
j_call: TRBJ1-1
clone_size: -
cdr3_aa: CASSFSGGGEDFF
cdr3_nt: TGTGCCAGCAGCTTCAGCGGGGGGGGCGAAGATTTCTTT

d_call: TRBD2
v_call: TRBV5-1
j_call: TRBJ2-2
clone_size: -
cdr3_aa: CASSFRGRADTGELFF
cdr3_nt: TGCGCCAGCAGCTTCCGGGGGAGGGCGGACACCGGGGAGCTGTTTTTT

d_call: -
v_call: TRBV29-1
j_call: TRBJ1-2
clone_size: -
cdr3_aa: CSVGSLYGYTF
cdr3_nt: TGCAGCGTTGGCAGTCTCTATGGCTACACCTTC

d_call: -
v_call: TRBV11-2
j_call: TRBJ2-5
clone_size: -
cdr3_aa: CASSSQETQYF
cdr3_nt: TGTGCCAGCAGCTCCCAAGAGACCCAGTACTTC

d_call: -
v_call: TRBV9
j_call: TRBJ2-7
clone_size: -
cdr3_aa: CASSRGQGNYEQYF
cdr3_nt: TGTGCCAGCAGCAGGGGACAAGGAAACTACGAGCAGTACTTC

d_call: -
v_call: TRBV29-1
j_call: TRBJ1-2
clone_size: -
cdr3_aa: CSVGDRTYGYTF
cdr3_nt: TGCAGCGTTGGCGACCGTACCTATGGCTACACCTTC

d_call: -
v_call: TRBV29-1
j_call: TRBJ2-7
clone_size: few
cdr3_aa: CSVEVMGSYEQYF
cdr3_nt: TGCAGCGTTGAGGTTATGGGCTCCTACGAGCAGTACTTC

d_call: TRBD1
v_call: TRBV7-8
j_call: TRBJ1-2
clone_size: -
cdr3_aa: CASSLLSPGGKANYGYTF
cdr3_nt: TGTGCCAGCAGCTTACTTAGTCCAGGGGGGAAAGCTAACTATGGCTACACCTTC

d_call: TRBD1
v_call: TRBV29-1
j_call: TRBJ1-2
clone_size: -
cdr3_aa: CSVVTGSYGYTF
cdr3_nt: TGCAGCGTTGTGACAGGGAGTTATGGCTACACCTTC

d_call: -
v_call: TRBV15
j_call: TRBJ2-1
clone_size: -
cdr3_aa: CATSNTRSIINEQFF
cdr3_nt: TGTGCCACCAGCAACACTAGAAGCATCATCAATGAGCAGTTCTTC

d_call: TRBD1
v_call: TRBV6-5
j_call: TRBJ2-7
clone_size: -
cdr3_aa: CASRTGTGFYEQYF
cdr3_nt: TGTGCCAGCAGAACCGGGACAGGGTTCTACGAGCAGTACTTC

d_call: -
v_call: TRBV5-6
j_call: TRBJ1-2
clone_size: -
cdr3_aa: CASSSNILGYTF
cdr3_nt: TGTGCCAGCAGCTCAAACATTCTCGGCTACACCTTC

d_call: TRBD1
v_call: TRBV27
j_call: TRBJ2-7
clone_size: -
cdr3_aa: CASSIQGAHYEQYF
cdr3_nt: TGTGCCAGCAGTATACAGGGGGCGCATTACGAGCAGTACTTC

d_call: -
v_call: TRBV4-1
j_call: TRBJ1-1
clone_size: -
cdr3_aa: CASSQGLSLNTEAFF
cdr3_nt: TGCGCCAGCAGCCAAGGACTAAGTTTGAACACTGAAGCTTTCTTT

d_call: -
v_call: TRBV27
j_call: TRBJ1-1
clone_size: -
cdr3_aa: CASSFQGGEAFF
cdr3_nt: TGTGCCAGCAGTTTTCAAGGGGGTGAAGCTTTCTTT

d_call: -
v_call: TRBV5-1
j_call: TRBJ1-1
clone_size: once
cdr3_aa: CASSTTLNTEAFF
cdr3_nt: TGCGCCAGCAGCACGACCTTGAACACTGAAGCTTTCTTT

d_call: -
v_call: TRBV11-2
j_call: TRBJ2-5
clone_size: -
cdr3_aa: CASSYGAQETQYF
cdr3_nt: TGTGCCAGCAGTTACGGGGCTCAAGAGACCCAGTACTTC

d_call: -
v_call: TRBV5-1
j_call: TRBJ2-3
clone_size: -
cdr3_aa: CASSRGGATDTQYF
cdr3_nt: TGCGCCAGCAGCCGGGGTGGCGCCACAGATACGCAGTATTTT

d_call: TRBD1
v_call: TRBV30
j_call: TRBJ1-1
clone_size: -
cdr3_aa: CAWSEQGETEAFF
cdr3_nt: TGTGCCTGGAGTGAACAGGGGGAGACTGAAGCTTTCTTT

d_call: -
v_call: TRBV2
j_call: TRBJ2-7
clone_size: -
cdr3_aa: CASSAFENEQYF
cdr3_nt: TGTGCCAGCAGTGCCTTTGAAAACGAGCAGTACTTC

d_call: -
v_call: TRBV4-3
j_call: TRBJ2-6
clone_size: -
cdr3_aa: CASSQGVPGANVLTF
cdr3_nt: TGCGCCAGCAGCCAAGGAGTGCCTGGGGCCAACGTCCTGACTTTC

d_call: -
v_call: TRBV18
j_call: TRBJ2-2
clone_size: once
cdr3_aa: CASSPDRHTGELFF
cdr3_nt: TGTGCCAGCTCACCTGACAGACACACCGGGGAGCTGTTTTTT

d_call: -
v_call: TRBV27
j_call: TRBJ1-1
clone_size: -
cdr3_aa: CASPFGGYMNTEAFF
cdr3_nt: TGTGCCAGCCCCTTCGGGGGTTACATGAACACTGAAGCTTTCTTT

d_call: -
v_call: TRBV29-1
j_call: TRBJ1-1
clone_size: -
cdr3_aa: CSVEKGAGKTEAFF
cdr3_nt: TGCAGCGTCGAAAAGGGTGCGGGAAAAACTGAAGCTTTCTTT

d_call: -
v_call: TRBV29-1
j_call: TRBJ2-1
clone_size: few
cdr3_aa: CSVEGGGGEFF
cdr3_nt: TGCAGCGTTGAGGGCGGAGGAGGAGAGTTCTTC

d_call: TRBD2
v_call: TRBV5-1
j_call: TRBJ2-1
clone_size: -
cdr3_aa: CASSAGAYNEQFF
cdr3_nt: TGCGCCAGCAGCGCGGGGGCCTACAATGAGCAGTTCTTC

d_call: TRBD1
v_call: TRBV7-9
j_call: TRBJ1-1
clone_size: few
cdr3_aa: CASSPRDRVNTEAFF
cdr3_nt: TGTGCCAGCAGCCCAAGGGACAGGGTGAACACTGAAGCTTTCTTT

d_call: -
v_call: TRBV2
j_call: TRBJ2-7
clone_size: -
cdr3_aa: CASSENSFTPPYEQYF
cdr3_nt: TGTGCCAGCAGTGAAAATTCTTTTACTCCCCCCTACGAGCAGTACTTC

d_call: TRBD2
v_call: TRBV11-2
j_call: TRBJ2-7
clone_size: -
cdr3_aa: CASSYYSGGRYEQYF
cdr3_nt: TGTGCCAGCAGCTATTATAGCGGGGGTCGGTACGAGCAGTACTTC

d_call: -
v_call: TRBV30
j_call: TRBJ2-1
clone_size: -
cdr3_aa: CAWSSPLNEQFF
cdr3_nt: TGTGCCTGGAGTAGCCCCCTTAATGAGCAGTTCTTC

d_call: TRBD1
v_call: TRBV30
j_call: TRBJ2-2
clone_size: -
cdr3_aa: CAWRARGTNTGELFF
cdr3_nt: TGTGCCTGGAGGGCCAGGGGGACGAACACCGGGGAGCTGTTTTTT

d_call: -
v_call: TRBV10-1
j_call: TRBJ2-2
clone_size: -
cdr3_aa: CASTDRRTGELFF
cdr3_nt: TGCGCCAGCACAGACAGAAGAACCGGGGAGCTGTTTTTT

d_call: -
v_call: TRBV13
j_call: TRBJ2-2
clone_size: once
cdr3_aa: CASSSSSGGPLGGELFF
cdr3_nt: TGTGCCAGCAGCTCCAGCTCCGGGGGGCCCCTCGGAGGGGAGCTGTTTTTT

d_call: TRBD1
v_call: TRBV7-8
j_call: TRBJ1-1
clone_size: -
cdr3_aa: CASSWTGTGEAFF
cdr3_nt: TGTGCCAGCAGCTGGACAGGGACGGGCGAAGCTTTCTTT

d_call: -
v_call: TRBV7-2
j_call: TRBJ2-7
clone_size: once
cdr3_aa: CASRTWGNSYEQYF
cdr3_nt: TGTGCCAGCCGGACGTGGGGGAACTCCTACGAGCAGTACTTC

d_call: -
v_call: TRBV10-2
j_call: TRBJ2-5
clone_size: -
cdr3_aa: CASSEHPGWQETQYF
cdr3_nt: TGCGCCAGCAGTGAACATCCGGGATGGCAAGAGACCCAGTACTTC

d_call: -
v_call: TRBV9
j_call: TRBJ1-6
clone_size: -
cdr3_aa: CASGNSPLHF
cdr3_nt: TGTGCTTCGGGGAATTCACCCCTCCACTTT

d_call: -
v_call: TRBV5-1
j_call: TRBJ1-1
clone_size: -
cdr3_aa: CASSPQGVNTEAFF
cdr3_nt: TGCGCCAGCAGCCCCCAGGGCGTGAACACTGAAGCTTTCTTT

d_call: -
v_call: TRBV10-1
j_call: TRBJ1-1
clone_size: -
cdr3_aa: CASSEQFGNTEAFF
cdr3_nt: TGCGCCAGCAGTGAACAATTTGGGAACACTGAAGCTTTCTTT

d_call: -
v_call: TRBV6-5
j_call: TRBJ2-1
clone_size: -
cdr3_aa: CASRRGSDEQFF
cdr3_nt: TGTGCCAGCAGGAGGGGCTCGGATGAGCAGTTCTTC